The 27 T cell receptor beta chains reported below all come from one sample, sequenced in a study of T cells in Graves' hyperthyroidism and ophthalmopathy. Amplified TCR beta CDR3 regions derived from RNA transcripts. Researchers ran a first-round RT-PCR on the TCR CDR3 using the HTBI primer set. TCRdb re-called the multiplex PCR reads with MiXCR, one entry per CDR3 protein. Here the sample spans 300,000 to 450,000 distinct CDR3 sequences, more than 13% being singletons. Sequencing used blood. The receptors shown here come from a woman aged 25 to 39 with Graves' hyperthyroidism.

This clonotype occurred a few times. The genes are TRBV18 and TRBJ2-1, with 9 bases lining up with TRBD2. Germline V gene data show CDR1 as KGHSH and CDR2 as LQKENI. This CDR3 is 15 amino acids long. The J segment lost 4 bases and the V segment lost 0 bases, leaving 1 base of the junction unmatched. The CDR3 spells CASSPPTSGYNEQFF. CDR3 in DNA: TGTGCCAGCTCACCACCGACTAGCGGATACAATGAGCAGTTCTTC. Full variable domain (missing parts from reference TRBV18 and TRBJ2-1): NAGVMQNPRHLVRRRGQEARLRCSPMKGHSHVYWYRQLPEEGLKFMVYLQKENIIDESGMPKERFSAEFPKEGPSILRIQQVVRGDSAAYFCASSPPTSGYNEQFFGPGTRLTVL.

This clonotype was counted ten times or more. This chain connects TRBV29-1 to TRBJ2-2, with 8 bases fitting TRBD1. V lost 6 bases and J lost 4; bases outside the gene matches: 7. The CDR3 loop spans 14 amino acids. Germline V gene lookup returns CDR1 SQVTM and CDR2 ANQGSEA. The DNA of the CDR3 is TGCAGCGTATCGACAGGGGCTCGCACCGGGGAGCTGTTTTTT. Amino acid sequence: CSVSTGARTGELFF.

The J gene is TRBJ2-1, the V gene TRBV20-1; the D gene is possibly TRBD2 (5 bases). Germline V gene data show CDR1 as DFQATT and CDR2 as SNEGSKA (reference sequence). The V end lost 0 bases, the J end lost 8 bases, and 17 bases lay between the germline ends. The CDR3 spans 15 residues. The CDR3 spells CSARDLSGWGHEQFF. The CDR3 DNA follows: TGCAGTGCTAGAGATTTAAGCGGTTGGGGTCATGAGCAGTTCTTC.

This clonotype was observed many times. The rearrangement links TRBV7-2 to TRBJ2-7; 7 bases align to TRBD1. From germline, CDR1 is SGHTA and CDR2 FQGNSA. The CDR3 consists of 13 residues. The J segment lost 3 bases and the V segment lost 5 bases, leaving 4 bases of the junction unmatched. CDR3 coding DNA: TGTGCCAGCAGCCCGGGACAGAACTACGAGCAGTACTTC. It encodes CASSPGQNYEQYF.

This clonotype was detected many times. V gene TRBV6-1 combines with J gene TRBJ2-1, with D possibly matching TRBD2 (5 bases). CDR1 MNHNS and CDR2 SASEGT come from the germline V gene. CDR3 length equals 12 residues. V was clipped by 0 bases and J by 13 bases, with 10 bases between them. CDR3 loop: CASSEAVGLQFF. The CDR3 nucleotides are TGTGCCAGCAGTGAAGCAGTAGGACTCCAGTTCTTC.

This clonotype appeared many times. The genes are TRBV5-1 and TRBJ2-2; tentative D call: TRBD2 (6 bases). This CDR3 has 16 residues. Germline assignment: CDR1 SGHRS and CDR2 YFSETQ. The ends were cut back, 6 bases at V and 0 bases at J, with 15 bases in the middle. CDR3 DNA: TGCGCCAGCACCCAACGGGCGGGATCGAACACCGGGGAGCTGTTTTTT. Translating it yields CASTQRAGSNTGELFF.

In its sample, this clonotype was seen a few times. The V and J genes are TRBV20-1 and TRBJ1-2, with D perhaps matching TRBD1 (6 bases). Germline V gene lookup returns CDR1 DFQATT and CDR2 SNEGSKA (reference sequence). The CDR3 runs to 13 residues. Trimming removed 4 bases from V and 4 bases from J, with 13 bases in between. CDR3 residues: CSAKLQGLYGYTF. The CDR3 DNA reads TGCAGTGCTAAACTACAGGGTCTCTATGGCTACACCTTC.

This clonotype was counted only a few times. The chain combines TRBV12-3 or TRBV12-4 with TRBJ2-7; TRBD2 aligns across 9 bases. The junction had 6 bases not matched to a gene; V was cut back by 4 bases and J by 2 bases. The CDR3 runs to 15 residues. The CDR3 loop is CASSSSIAGAYEQYF. The CDR3 DNA is TGTGCCAGCAGTTCCTCGATAGCGGGGGCCTACGAGCAGTACTTC.

The sample holds many counts of this clonotype. The J gene is TRBJ2-1, the V gene TRBV12-5; 10 nucleotides match TRBD2. Per germline, CDR1 LGHNT and CDR2 FRNRAP. Trimming took 4 bases from V and 10 from J; bases not matched to a gene: 16. This CDR3 contains 17 residues. The CDR3 loop reads CASGSASGSWNHGEQFF. The CDR3 coding sequence is TGTGCTAGTGGTTCTGCTAGCGGGAGTTGGAACCACGGGGAGCAGTTCTTC.

The rearrangement uses TRBV18 and TRBJ2-7; 8 nucleotides match TRBD1. J gave up 4 bases and V 2 bases, and 4 bases lay outside the gene matches. Germline V gene data show CDR1 as KGHSH and CDR2 as LQKENI. The CDR3 consists of 14 residues. CDR3: CASSPETGDYEQYF. The CDR3 region has the DNA TGTGCCAGCTCACCAGAGACAGGGGATTACGAGCAGTACTTC.

In this sample, this clonotype turned up many times. This chain uses TRBV2 with TRBJ2-1; a weak D match, TRBD2 (5 bases). The CDR3 totals 11 residues. Looked up from germline, CDR1 is SNHLY and CDR2 is FYNNEI. The V and J ends lost 8 bases and 8 bases respectively, with 10 bases between them. The CDR3, as DNA: TGTGCCAGCCGGCTAGCCCATGAGCAGTTCTTC. Its translation is CASRLAHEQFF.

The chain has TRBV30 and TRBJ1-3; D is possibly TRBD1 (5 bases). The CDR3 is made up of 16 amino acids. The V and J ends lost 0 bases and 7 bases respectively, with 19 bases between them. Germline V CDR1 and CDR2: GTSNPN, SVGIG (reference sequence). The CDR3 protein is CAWSVPTGFSRNTIYF. CDR3 nucleotides: TGTGCCTGGAGTGTCCCAACAGGATTCTCTCGTAACACCATATATTTT.

This clonotype was counted at least ten times. The J gene is TRBJ2-1, the V gene TRBV12-3 or TRBV12-4; 12 positions match TRBD2. V lost 6 bases, J lost 10 bases, and 7 bases stayed unmatched. The CDR3 is 14 residues long. Here the CDR3 reads CASRTSGSSQEQFF. In DNA, the CDR3 is TGTGCCAGCAGGACTAGCGGGAGTTCCCAGGAGCAGTTCTTC.

This clonotype came up many times. The genes are TRBV5-1 and TRBJ2-1; 10 nucleotides align to TRBD1. CDR3 size: 15 residues. Germline V gene sequence: CDR1 SGHRS, CDR2 YFSETQ. V dropped 7 bases and J dropped 8; count of bases not matched to a gene: 12. CDR3 in DNA: TGCGCCAGCGGCAACCGGGACAGGGGTAACGATGAGCAGTTCTTC. It codes for CASGNRDRGNDEQFF.

This clonotype was observed a handful of times. The gene calls are TRBV6-1 and TRBJ2-2; D call uncertain. Germline loops: CDR1 MNHNS, CDR2 SASEGT. Between the trimmed V and J ends, which lost 3 bases and 7 bases, there was a span of 12 bases. The CDR3 runs 14 residues. The DNA for the CDR3 is TGTGCCAGCAGTGACGAGCAGGTCGACGGGGAGCTGTTTTTT. It yields the protein CASSDEQVDGELFF.

This clonotype was seen only a few times. The rearrangement joins TRBV29-1 to TRBJ1-1, with D possibly being TRBD1 (5 bases). Germline lookup yields CDR1 SQVTM and CDR2 ANQGSEA. The V gene lost 4 bases and the J gene lost 5 bases, with 11 bases spanning the gap. This CDR3 has 12 amino acids. The CDR3 coding sequence is TGCAGCGTTGGATGGGGGGTAACTGAAGCTTTCTTT. It yields the protein CSVGWGVTEAFF.

This clonotype appeared many times. This rearrangement joins TRBV4-2 to TRBJ2-3, with TRBD2 identical over 14 bases. The CDR3 totals 15 residues. Germline loops: CDR1 LGHNA, CDR2 YNFKEQ. Trimming at V came to 5 bases and at J to 7 bases, leaving 5 bases not matched to a gene. The CDR3 spells CASSKGLAGDNTQYF. The CDR3, as DNA: TGTGCCAGCAGCAAGGGACTAGCGGGAGACAATACGCAGTATTTT.

The V gene is TRBV29-1, the J gene TRBJ2-1, with D possibly being TRBD2 (6 bases). Trimming left V 4 bases short and J 6 bases short, with 19 bases between. The CDR3 consists of 15 residues. The V gene's germline CDR1 is SQVTM and CDR2 ANQGSEA. The CDR3 DNA reads as TGCAGCGTTGCCGGACTAAGCGCCACTCTCAATGAGCAGTTCTTC. It translates to CSVAGLSATLNEQFF.

The V gene is TRBV14, the J gene TRBJ2-1; 14 bases are shared with TRBD2. The germline V gene encodes CDR1 SGHDN and CDR2 FVKESK. J was trimmed by 12 bases and V by 4 bases; bases with no gene match: 5. The CDR3 is 14 amino acids. The CDR3 protein is CASSLGTSGSRQFF. The CDR3 bases are TGTGCCAGCAGCCTTGGGACTAGCGGGAGTCGGCAGTTCTTC. The full variable domain, completed using reference TRBV14 and TRBJ2-1, is EAGVTQFPSHSVIEKGQTVTLRCDPISGHDNLYWYRRVMGKEIKFLLHFVKESKQDESGMPNNRFLAERTGGTYSTLKVQPAELEDSGVYFCASSLGTSGSRQFFGPGTRLTVL.

This clonotype was recorded a few times. J is TRBJ2-7 and V is TRBV9; D not certain. The CDR3 has 13 residues. Germline V CDR1 and CDR2: SGDLS, YYNGEE. V was pared by 0 bases and J by 4 bases, with 8 bases between. CDR3 residues: CASSVGVWYEQYF. CDR3 coding DNA: TGTGCCAGCAGCGTAGGAGTTTGGTACGAGCAGTACTTC.

This chain uses TRBV7-2 with TRBJ2-2; no clear D gene. The ends were cut back, 3 bases at V and 6 bases at J, with 11 bases in the middle. This CDR3 is 14 amino acids long. Germline CDR1 reads SGHTA; CDR2 reads FQGNSA. CDR3 nucleotide sequence: TGTGCCAGCAGCTTGTCCCAAACGGCCGGGGAGCTGTTTTTT. Protein product: CASSLSQTAGELFF.

In its sample, this clonotype was seen many times. The chain joins TRBV24-1 to TRBJ2-1; D may correspond to TRBD1 or TRBD2 (5 bases each). From germline, CDR1 is KGHDR and CDR2 SFDVKD. V was cut by 2 bases and J by 5 bases, with 9 bases left in between. CDR3 length: 14 residues. CDR3 protein: CATSDSRGHNEQFF. In DNA form, the CDR3 reads TGTGCCACCAGTGATTCCCGGGGCCACAATGAGCAGTTCTTC.

The table lists this clonotype with many counts. The chain has TRBV29-1 and TRBJ2-1; 7 bases are a match to TRBD1. Per the germline V gene, CDR1 is SQVTM and CDR2 is ANQGSEA. With V trimmed by 4 bases and J by 0 bases, 12 bases remained unmatched. This CDR3 has 17 amino acids. The CDR3 is CSVVPRGLNHSYNEQFF. DNA of the CDR3: TGCAGCGTTGTTCCCAGGGGGTTAAATCACTCCTACAATGAGCAGTTCTTC.

V usage is TRBV2 and J usage is TRBJ1-2; tentatively, D is TRBD1 (6 bases). Germline assignment: CDR1 SNHLY and CDR2 FYNNEI. The CDR3 has 13 amino acids. Trimming stripped 2 bases from V and 3 bases from J, with 7 bases between. CDR3 residues: CASSEYRDYGYTF. The CDR3 DNA reads TGTGCCAGCAGTGAATACAGGGACTATGGCTACACCTTC.

The chain combines TRBV10-3 with TRBJ2-3; 8 nucleotides line up with TRBD2. V lost 10 bases, J lost 2 bases, and 11 bases stayed unmatched. There are 15 residues in the CDR3. Germline V lookup: CDR1 ENHRY, CDR2 SYGVKD. The CDR3 loop reads CATNAGGLTTDTQYF. The DNA for the CDR3 is TGTGCCACCAACGCGGGGGGTCTTACCACAGATACGCAGTATTTT.

This clonotype was seen only a few times. The rearrangement joins TRBV30 to TRBJ1-5; TRBD1 agrees at 9 bases. Germline V gene sequence: CDR1 GTSNPN, CDR2 SVGIG (reference sequence). With 5 bases clipped from V and 10 bases from J, the junction kept 9 bases outside the gene matches. The CDR3 sequence is 13 residues long. The CDR3: CAWGTGRGEPQHF. CDR3 nucleotide sequence: TGTGCCTGGGGGACAGGGCGAGGGGAACCCCAGCATTTT. Using reference TRBV30 and TRBJ1-5 for the parts outside the CDR3, the full variable domain is SQTIHQWPATLVQPVGSPLSLECTVEGTSNPNLYWYRQAAGRGLQLLFYSVGIGQISSEVPQNLSASRPQDRQFILSSKKLLLSDSGFYLCAWGTGRGEPQHFGDGTRLSIL.

The sample holds a few counts of this clonotype. This chain links TRBV20-1 with TRBJ2-3, with D possibly matching TRBD2 (5 bases). CDR3 length equals 13 residues. V was pared by 2 bases and J by 4 bases, with 10 bases between. The V gene's germline CDR1 is DFQATT and CDR2 SNEGSKA (reference sequence). CDR3 loop: CSARSGSADTQYF. In nucleotides, the CDR3 is TGCAGTGCTAGAAGTGGGAGTGCAGATACGCAGTATTTT.